One and the same sample provided the 3 T cell receptor beta chains below, sequenced in a study of cytomegalovirus exposure and HLA in healthy donors. The repertoire was sequenced with immunoSEQ multiplex PCR; TCRdb's copy has only in-frame clones and lacks some. The repertoire holds roughly 120,000 clones, with around 88% as singletons. The sequencing input was PBMCs. All receptors derive from a man aged 18 to 35 in good health and CMV-seronegative.

The CDR3 DNA is TGTGCCAGCAGCTCCGATGAGGGCTCCTACGAGCAGTACTTC. Its translation: CASSSDEGSYEQYF. The rearrangement joins TRBV12-1 to TRBJ2-7; the table's D gene call, TRBD2, was not cross checked with the DNA. TRBV12-1 counts as a pseudogene. The CDR3 spans 14 residues.

J is TRBJ1-1 and V is TRBV28; D is uncertain. The V gene lost 5 bases and the J gene lost 4 bases, with 5 bases spanning the gap. The CDR3 extends over 11 amino acids. Per the germline V gene, CDR1 is MDHEN and CDR2 is SYDVKM. The CDR3 spells CASSPGTEAFF. The CDR3 DNA is TGTGCCAGCAGTCCCGGCACTGAAGCTTTCTTT.

The chain carries TRBV28 and TRBJ2-7, with 7 nucleotides matching TRBD1. The germline CDR1 and CDR2 sequences are MDHEN and SYDVKM. V lost 6 bases to trimming and J lost 2 bases; unmatched junction nucleotides: 10. There are 15 residues in the CDR3. The CDR3 region has the DNA TGTGCCAGCAGAAGCGACAGGGTTCGTACCTACGAGCAGTACTTC. This encodes CASRSDRVRTYEQYF. Full variable domain (missing parts from reference TRBV28 and TRBJ2-7): DVKVTQSSRYLVKRTGEKVFLECVQDMDHENMFWYRQDPGLGLRLIYFSYDVKMKEKGDIPEGYSVSREKKERFSLILESASTNQTSMYLCASRSDRVRTYEQYFGPGTRLTVT.